Each of the 25 T cell receptor beta chains below was sequenced from the same sample in a study of OX40 agonist ivuxolimab in advanced cancers. TCRdb keeps only in-frame clones here, not all; method: immunoSEQ multiplex PCR. The sample holds about 94,000 clones, over 75% seen once. The sample in question was CD4+ or CD8+ T cells sorted from blood, obtained in a trial of the OX40 agonist ivuxolimab. The receptors shown here come from an adult with an advanced solid tumor such as melanoma, head and neck, liver or kidney cancer.

The CDR3 DNA is TGCGCCAGCAACTCCGGGACAGACAATGAGCAGTTCTTC. As protein: CASNSGTDNEQFF. The chain carries TRBV5-1 and TRBJ2-1; TRBD1 agrees at 7 bases. V was clipped by 6 bases and J by 5 bases; unmatched bases: 5. The germline V gene encodes CDR1 SGHRS and CDR2 YFSETQ. This CDR3 contains 13 residues.

J is TRBJ2-2 and V is TRBV2; possibly TRBD1 for D (5 bases). V was shortened by 5 bases and J by 6 bases, with 13 bases between the two germline ends. CDR1 and CDR2 (germline): SNHLY, FYNNEI. The CDR3 is 14 residues long. CDR3 residues: CASSPQGGAGELFF. As DNA, the CDR3 is TGTGCCAGCAGTCCCCAGGGTGGAGCCGGGGAGCTGTTTTTT.

J is TRBJ2-5 and V is TRBV7-2; the match to TRBD2 covers 9 bases. V was pared by 1 base and J by 5 bases, with 5 bases of the junction left unmatched. CDR3 size: 15 residues. Germline-derived CDR1 and CDR2 are SGHTA and FQGNSA. The CDR3 DNA reads as TGTGCCAGCAGCTTAGTAGCGGGGGAGCGGGAGACCCAGTACTTC. Translating gives CASSLVAGERETQYF.

The chain has TRBV5-5 and TRBJ2-7; D possibly corresponds to TRBD1 (5 bases). Between the trimmed V and J ends, which lost 3 bases and 3 bases, there was a span of 7 bases. The germline V gene encodes CDR1 SGHKS and CDR2 YYEKEE (reference sequence). The CDR3 spans 12 residues. This chain's CDR3 is CASSSDSYEQYF. Written as DNA, the CDR3 is TGTGCCAGCAGCTCTGACAGCTACGAGCAGTACTTC.

The V gene is TRBV6-1, the J gene TRBJ1-5; D ambiguous. This CDR3 spans 11 amino acids. Germline-derived CDR1 and CDR2 are MNHNS and SASEGT. Trimming left V 6 bases short and J 9 bases short, with 9 bases between. CDR3: CASSPGLPQHF. In DNA, the CDR3 is TGTGCCAGCAGCCCCGGTTTGCCCCAGCATTTT.

The chain joins TRBV18 to TRBJ2-7, with TRBD1 as a possible D gene (6 bases). The ends were cut back, 0 bases at V and 5 bases at J, with 14 bases in the middle. The CDR3 sequence is 15 residues long. CDR1 and CDR2 (germline): KGHSH, LQKENI. The CDR3 protein is CASSPPGQGMHEQYF. DNA of the CDR3: TGTGCCAGCTCACCACCTGGGCAGGGGATGCACGAGCAGTACTTC.

The chain couples TRBV6-1 to TRBJ2-3; TRBD1 might be the D (5 bases). Deletions cut 0 bases from V and 3 bases from J, with 13 bases between. Per the germline V gene, CDR1 is MNHNS and CDR2 is SASEGT. The CDR3 is 16 amino acids. The CDR3 nucleotides are TGTGCCAGCAGTGAAGCCCCAGGGTTTGGTACAGATACGCAGTATTTT. Translation gives CASSEAPGFGTDTQYF.

The rearrangement joins TRBV6-6 to TRBJ1-1; no firm D call. Germline V lookup: CDR1 MNHNY, CDR2 SVGAGI (reference sequence). The V and J ends lost 6 bases and 3 bases respectively, with 11 bases between them. This CDR3 comprises 13 residues. This CDR3 is CASSHEGYTEAFF. CDR3 nucleotides: TGTGCCAGCAGCCACGAAGGGTACACTGAAGCTTTCTTT.

This clone has just a few counts. The genes are TRBV10-3 and TRBJ1-5, with 8 bases matching TRBD1. The CDR3 consists of 14 residues. Germline-derived CDR1 and CDR2 are ENHRY and SYGVKD. Losses at the gene ends were 10 bases for V and 0 bases for J; bases not matched to a gene: 5. The DNA of the CDR3 is TGTGCCACCTCCGACAGGGGTAGCAATCAGCCCCAGCATTTT. Its protein is CATSDRGSNQPQHF.

The V and J genes are TRBV30 and TRBJ1-2; 9 nucleotides line up with TRBD1. V lost 1 base and J lost 8; bases outside the gene matches: 17. Germline V gene sequence: CDR1 GTSNPN, CDR2 SVGIG (reference sequence). This CDR3 is built from 17 residues. The CDR3 bases are TGTGCCTGGAGTGCCTCTTTTCCCGGGACAGGGATCGGGGGCTACACCTTC. Translation gives CAWSASFPGTGIGGYTF.

The chain has TRBV18 and TRBJ1-2, with a weak D call TRBD1 (5 bases). The V and J ends lost 0 bases and 4 bases respectively, with 12 bases between them. Germline values: CDR1 KGHSH, CDR2 LQKENI. The CDR3 consists of 15 residues. The CDR3 loop is CASSPPRGSFYGYTF. DNA for the CDR3: TGTGCCAGCTCACCACCGAGGGGTTCCTTCTATGGCTACACCTTC.

This chain joins TRBV5-1 and TRBJ1-2; D is perhaps TRBD1 (6 bases). The length of the CDR3 is 14 residues. Trimming left V 0 bases short and J 4 bases short, with 10 bases between. CDR1 and CDR2 from the germline V gene are SGHRS and YFSETQ. CDR3 DNA: TGCGCCAGCAGCTTGGTTTTGGGGGCCTATGGCTACACCTTC. Translation: CASSLVLGAYGYTF.

The CDR3 loop reads CASSPPLLGTALSTDTQYF. CDR3 nucleotides: TGTGCCAGCTCACCACCTCTCTTAGGGACAGCCCTTAGCACAGATACGCAGTATTTT. The chain joins TRBV18 to TRBJ2-3, with 7 bases matching TRBD1. The CDR3 runs to 19 residues. Looked up from germline, CDR1 is KGHSH and CDR2 is LQKENI. J lost 0 bases, V lost 0 bases, and 12 bases had no gene match.

The rearrangement links TRBV19 to TRBJ1-2; D gene unclear. The CDR3 spans 13 residues. The V gene's germline CDR1 is LNHDA and CDR2 SQIVND (reference sequence). With 1 base removed from V and 2 bases from J, the gap between germline ends came to 5 bases. Written as DNA, the CDR3 is TGTGCCAGTAGTATAGCAGGAAACTATGGCTACACCTTC. It codes for CASSIAGNYGYTF.

The chain uses TRBV19 and TRBJ1-5, with a tentative D call TRBD1 (6 bases). Trimming took 7 bases from V and 7 from J, leaving 17 bases between them. The CDR3 contains 14 residues. Germline CDR1 reads LNHDA; CDR2 reads SQIVND (reference sequence). In DNA, the CDR3 is TGTGCCAGTAACCCCGGGCAGGGGCGGCAGCCCCAGCATTTT. This codes for CASNPGQGRQPQHF.

The chain links TRBV7-2 to TRBJ2-5, with a tentative D call TRBD1 (6 bases). Trimming took off 5 bases at V and 3 bases at J, with 16 bases between the two ends. The CDR3 has 15 amino acids. CDR1 is SGHTA and CDR2 is FQGNSA in the germline V gene. The CDR3 protein is CASSQPTGAKETQYF. CDR3 nucleotides: TGTGCCAGCAGCCAACCGACAGGAGCGAAAGAGACCCAGTACTTC. The entire variable domain, with the rest obtained from reference TRBV7-2 and TRBJ2-5, is as follows: GAGVSQSPSNKVTEKGKDVELRCDPISGHTALYWYRQSLGQGLEFLIYFQGNSAPDKSGLPSDRFSAERTGGSVSTLTIQRTQQEDSAVYLCASSQPTGAKETQYFGPGTRLLVL.

The chain combines TRBV7-2 with TRBJ2-5, with D maybe TRBD1 (5 bases). Germline V gene lookup returns CDR1 SGHTA and CDR2 FQGNSA. V lost 0 bases, J lost 2 bases, and 7 bases lay in between. The CDR3 has 14 residues. CDR3: CASSLAQGQETQYF. DNA for the CDR3: TGTGCCAGCAGCTTAGCCCAGGGACAAGAGACCCAGTACTTC.

V usage is TRBV4-3 and J usage is TRBJ1-6, with a possible D match to TRBD1 (6 bases). CDR1 LGHNA and CDR2 YSLEER come from the germline V gene. The CDR3 runs 13 residues. Trimming removed 5 bases from V and 5 bases from J, with 7 bases in between. CDR3 sequence: CASSWDNNSPLHF. CDR3 in DNA: TGCGCCAGCAGCTGGGACAATAATTCACCCCTCCACTTT.

The chain links TRBV19 to TRBJ2-2, with TRBD1 matching 7 bases. Trimming removed 3 bases from V and 6 bases from J; junction bases left unmatched: 10. This CDR3 has 16 residues. The germline V gene encodes CDR1 LNHDA and CDR2 SQIVND (reference sequence). CDR3: CASSILQGVASGELFF. CDR3 in DNA: TGTGCCAGTAGTATTCTCCAGGGGGTGGCGTCCGGGGAGCTGTTTTTT.

The CDR3 nucleotides are TGTGCCAGCAGCCCCTCCCCTAATCAGCCCCAGCATTTT. It codes for CASSPSPNQPQHF. The V call is TRBV9, the J call TRBJ1-5; D gene unclear. V shed 4 bases and J shed 4 bases, with 9 bases lying between them. The CDR3 covers 13 residues. Germline V gives CDR1 SGDLS, CDR2 YYNGEE.

The chain employs TRBV9 and TRBJ2-6, with D possibly being TRBD1 (5 bases). Germline CDR1 is SGDLS and CDR2 is YYNGEE. V lost 4 bases, J lost 0 bases, and 14 bases lay in between. This CDR3 has 17 residues. CDR3 sequence reads: CASSFTTAFSGANVLTF. The CDR3 DNA reads as TGTGCCAGCAGCTTTACGACAGCTTTCTCTGGGGCCAACGTCCTGACTTTC.

The rearrangement joins TRBV7-8 to TRBJ2-5; TRBD1 might be the D (6 bases). Germline V gives CDR1 SGHVS, CDR2 FQNEAQ. This CDR3 contains 12 residues. Trimming stripped 5 bases from V and 3 bases from J, with 7 bases between. This chain's CDR3 is CASSRTEETQYF. The CDR3 region has the DNA TGTGCCAGCAGCCGGACAGAAGAGACCCAGTACTTC.

In this sample, this clone turned up once. The genes are TRBV5-1 and TRBJ1-3, with no clear D. V lost 0 bases to trimming and J lost 0 bases, with 4 bases between them. The CDR3 covers 14 residues. The germline gives CDR1 SGHRS, CDR2 YFSETQ. The CDR3 reads CASSLAGSGNTIYF. The DNA of the CDR3 is TGCGCCAGCAGCTTGGCTGGCTCTGGAAACACCATATATTTT.

This rearrangement joins TRBV5-4 to TRBJ2-6; 7 bases align to TRBD1. The CDR3 length is 17 residues. In germline, CDR1 is SGHNT, CDR2 YYREEE (reference sequence). V shed 0 bases and J 0 bases; nucleotides not matched to a gene: 3. The chain's CDR3 is CASSLARGNSGANVLTF. CDR3 DNA: TGTGCCAGCAGCTTGGCCAGGGGGAACTCTGGGGCCAACGTCCTGACTTTC.

This chain joins TRBV7-3 and TRBJ1-4; a weak D match, TRBD1 (5 bases). Per germline, CDR1 SGHTA and CDR2 FQGTGA. V lost 2 bases to trimming and J lost 0 bases, with 16 bases between them. The CDR3 runs 18 residues. Here the CDR3 DNA reads TGTGCCAGCAGCTTACCCCGCAGGGACCCTCCAACTAATGAAAAACTGTTTTTT. Amino acid sequence: CASSLPRRDPPTNEKLFF.